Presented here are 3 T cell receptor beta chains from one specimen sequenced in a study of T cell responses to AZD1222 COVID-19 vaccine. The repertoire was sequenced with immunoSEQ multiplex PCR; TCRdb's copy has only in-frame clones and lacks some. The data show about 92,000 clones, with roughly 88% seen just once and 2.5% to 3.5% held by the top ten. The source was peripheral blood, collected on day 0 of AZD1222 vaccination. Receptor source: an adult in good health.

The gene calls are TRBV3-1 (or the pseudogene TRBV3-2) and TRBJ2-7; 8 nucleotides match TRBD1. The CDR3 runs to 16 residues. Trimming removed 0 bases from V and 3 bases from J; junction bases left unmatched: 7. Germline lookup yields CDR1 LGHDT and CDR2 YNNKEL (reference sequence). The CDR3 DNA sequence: TGTGCCAGCAGCCAAGAAAGGGTTACAGGGGGCTACGAGCAGTACTTC. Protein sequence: CASSQERVTGGYEQYF.

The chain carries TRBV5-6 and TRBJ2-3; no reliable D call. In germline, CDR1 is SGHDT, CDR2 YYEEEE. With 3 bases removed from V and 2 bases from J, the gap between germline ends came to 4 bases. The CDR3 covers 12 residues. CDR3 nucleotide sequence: TGTGCCAGCAGCTGGGACACAGATACGCAGTATTTT. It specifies CASSWDTDTQYF.

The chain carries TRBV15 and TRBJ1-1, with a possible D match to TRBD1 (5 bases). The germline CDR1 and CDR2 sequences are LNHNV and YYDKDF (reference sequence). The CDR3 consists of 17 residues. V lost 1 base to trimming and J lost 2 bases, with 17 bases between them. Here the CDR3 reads CATSRVGGLRVNTEAFF. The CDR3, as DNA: TGTGCCACCAGCAGAGTGGGGGGTCTACGGGTTAACACTGAAGCTTTCTTT. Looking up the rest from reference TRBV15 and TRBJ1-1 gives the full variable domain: DAMVIQNPRYQVTQFGKPVTLSCSQTLNHNVMYWYQQKSSQAPKLLFHYYDKDFNNEADTPDNFQSRRPNTSFCFLDIRSPGLGDTAMYLCATSRVGGLRVNTEAFFGQGTRLTVV.